These 6 T cell receptor beta chains came from one sample sequenced in a study of kidney transplant recipient with SARS-CoV-2 infection. MiXCR was run by TCRdb on the reads, yielding one entry per CDR3 protein. Here the sample spans 200,000 to 300,000 distinct CDR3 sequences, 25% to 35% being singletons. The sequencing here drew on a blood sample, taken at baseline and on roughly day 110 from a kidney transplant recipient. The receptors were sampled from a male patient aged 30 to 39 who had COVID-19 and was a kidney transplant recipient. The graft donor may have given rise to some T cells.

This clonotype has ten or more counts. The chain employs TRBV20-1 and TRBJ2-5; 10 bases are shared with TRBD2. J lost 4 bases, V lost 6 bases, and 8 bases had no gene match. In germline, CDR1 is DFQATT, CDR2 SNEGSKA (reference sequence). This CDR3 region has 14 residues. The chain's CDR3 is CSAKAGGRGETQYF. For the CDR3, the DNA is TGCAGTGCAAAAGCGGGAGGGCGGGGAGAGACCCAGTACTTC.

Details on this clonotype: A much bigger clone sits one base away, suggesting this may be a read error. The V and J genes are TRBV19 and TRBJ2-5; weak D call: TRBD2 (5 bases). From germline, CDR1 is LNHDA and CDR2 SQIVND (reference sequence). V lost 8 bases and J 5 bases, leaving 15 bases between the germline ends. There are 13 residues in the CDR3. The DNA for the CDR3 is TGTGCCAGTGGTGAGCGGCCCCGGGAGACCCAGTACTTC. This gives the protein CASGERPRETQYF.

Comment on this clonotype: This may come from a read error, since a much larger clone is one base off. The chain combines TRBV6-5 with TRBJ1-3; TRBD1 matches at 8 bases. The J segment lost 2 bases and the V segment lost 6 bases, leaving 6 bases of the junction unmatched. The CDR3 is 15 residues long. Germline values: CDR1 MNHEY, CDR2 SVGAGI. CDR3 amino acids: CASSHTGGAGNTIYF. The CDR3 bases are TGTGCCAGCAGCCACACAGGGGGGGCTGGAAACACCATATATTTT.

There are many counts of this clonotype. This sequence joins TRBV20-1 and TRBJ2-1; D not resolved. CDR1 is DFQATT and CDR2 is SNEGSKA in the germline V gene (reference sequence). The CDR3 is 14 residues long. Trimming removed 5 bases from V and 4 bases from J, with 15 bases in between. CDR3 sequence (DNA): TGCAGTGCTGCCTTTCGGAGCTTTTACAATGAGCAGTTCTTC. This encodes CSAAFRSFYNEQFF.

A note on this clonotype: A much larger clone differs from this one at a single base, so this may be a read error. The V and J genes are TRBV20-1 and TRBJ2-7, with D perhaps given as TRBD1 or TRBD2 (5 bases each). The length of the CDR3 is 13 residues. Trimming stripped 4 bases from V and 3 bases from J, with 13 bases between. Looked up from germline, CDR1 is DFQATT and CDR2 is SNEGSKA (reference sequence). CDR3 DNA sequence: TGCAGTGCTACCGGGTCAGGGAGCTACGAGCAGTACTTC. As protein: CSATGSGSYEQYF.

As concerns this clonotype: This may be a read error, as it is one base from a much larger clone. J is TRBJ1-1 and V is TRBV5-5; 12 nucleotides align to TRBD1. In germline, CDR1 is SGHKS, CDR2 YYEKEE (reference sequence). The length of the CDR3 is 13 residues. In DNA, the CDR3 is TGTGCCGGCAGTCCGGGACAGGGGGCGCGAGCTTTCTTT. Translating it yields CAGSPGQGARAFF.